These T cell receptor beta chains were read from a single sample in a study of blood T cell repertoires in COVID-19. The assay was immunoSEQ multiplex PCR, and TCRdb's table has in-frame clones only and misses some. Of about 160,000 clones in the sample, 70% to 90% are singletons; the top ten hold less than 9%. The source material was peripheral blood. The source is a man aged 40-50 years who had recovered from COVID-19. Both conserved end residues are part of each CDR3. A D gene is named only where the DNA matches it firmly. Not all rows give a size; the values are once, few, many and, for expanded clones, a class.

J gene | D gene | V gene | clone size | CDR3 protein | CDR3 DNA
TRBJ2-3 | TRBD2 | TRBV9 | NA | CASTHSGGRDTQYF | TGTGCCAGCACCCACTCGGGGGGGAGAGATACGCAGTATTTT
TRBJ2-7 | NA | TRBV19 | NA | CASSPSLQGEQYF | TGTGCCAGTAGCCCGAGCCTACAGGGAGAGCAGTACTTC
TRBJ1-6 | NA | TRBV11-2 | NA | CASSLTPERLKSLHF | TGTGCCAGCAGCTTAACCCCTGAGCGGCTCAAGTCCCTCCACTTT
TRBJ1-1 | TRBD1 | TRBV5-4 | NA | CASSPLGTGGTEAFF | TGTGCCAGCAGCCCGTTGGGGACAGGGGGCACTGAAGCTTTCTTT
TRBJ2-4 | NA | TRBV30 | NA | CAWSQDYTVAKNIQYF | TGTGCCTGGAGTCAGGATTATACGGTAGCCAAAAACATTCAGTACTTC
TRBJ2-7 | TRBD1 | TRBV6-5 | NA | CASRGMGTGAYEQYF | TGTGCCAGCCGGGGTATGGGGACAGGGGCCTACGAGCAGTACTTC
TRBJ2-1 | NA | TRBV30 | NA | CAWSGGGSYNEQFF | TGTGCCTGGAGTGGAGGGGGCTCCTACAATGAGCAGTTCTTC
TRBJ2-2 | TRBD2 | TRBV9 | once | CASSPQISGSSGELFF | TGTGCCAGCAGCCCCCAAATTAGCGGGAGTTCGGGGGAGCTGTTTTTT
TRBJ2-7 | TRBD1 | TRBV4-1 | NA | CASSNLAGQGYEQYF | TGCGCCAGCAGCAACCTGGCGGGACAGGGCTACGAGCAGTACTTC
TRBJ2-7 | TRBD2 | TRBV10-3 | NA | CAISGSERGSPYEQYF | TGTGCCATCAGTGGTTCGGAGCGGGGCTCACCTTACGAGCAGTACTTC
TRBJ2-7 | NA | TRBV28 | NA | CASSLDTSSYEQYF | TGTGCCAGCAGTTTGGACACCAGCTCCTACGAGCAGTACTTC
TRBJ2-2 | TRBD1 | TRBV7-2 | once | CASSPDRGRAGELFF | TGTGCCAGCAGCCCCGACAGGGGGCGGGCCGGGGAGCTGTTTTTT
TRBJ2-1 | NA | TRBV2 | NA | CASSRGIYNEQFF | TGTGCCAGCAGCAGGGGAATATACAATGAGCAGTTCTTC
TRBJ2-5 | NA | TRBV6-2/TRBV6-3 | NA | CASSFGQTSWETQYF | TGTGCCAGCAGCTTCGGACAGACTTCCTGGGAGACCCAGTACTTC
TRBJ2-1 | TRBD1 | TRBV11-2 | NA | CASSRGQQSYNEQFF | TGTGCCAGCAGCCGGGGACAGCAATCCTACAATGAGCAGTTCTTC
TRBJ1-2 | NA | TRBV3-1/TRBV3-2 | NA | CASSQELRGGYTF | TGTGCCAGCAGCCAAGAGTTGCGGGGAGGCTACACCTTC
TRBJ2-5 | NA | TRBV9 | NA | CASSVGSGQETQYF | TGTGCCAGCAGCGTAGGGTCAGGACAAGAGACCCAGTACTTC
TRBJ2-5 | NA | TRBV2 | NA | CALAETQYF | TGTGCCTTAGCGGAGACCCAGTACTTC
TRBJ1-1 | NA | TRBV11-3 | NA | CASSFQQGTGTEAFF | TGTGCCAGCAGTTTTCAACAGGGAACCGGCACTGAAGCTTTCTTT
TRBJ1-4 | NA | TRBV25-1 | NA | CASRGTYVEKLFF | TGTGCCAGCAGGGGGACATACGTTGAAAAACTGTTTTTT
TRBJ2-3 | NA | TRBV4-2 | NA | CASSQTSRRGTDTQYF | TGTGCCAGCAGTCAGACGAGTAGGCGGGGCACAGATACGCAGTATTTT
TRBJ2-2 | NA | TRBV6-2/TRBV6-3 | NA | CASSPPVATGELFF | TGTGCCAGCAGTCCGCCGGTTGCCACCGGGGAGCTGTTTTTT
TRBJ2-7 | NA | TRBV13 | NA | CASSLTGTYEQYF | TGTGCCAGCAGCTTAACAGGAACCTACGAGCAGTACTTC
TRBJ1-5 | NA | TRBV7-2 | NA | CASSSTVEPQHF | TGTGCCAGCAGCTCGACAGTCGAGCCCCAGCATTTT
TRBJ2-7 | NA | TRBV7-2 | NA | CASSLARSEQYF | TGTGCCAGCAGCTTAGCGCGGTCCGAGCAGTACTTC
TRBJ2-1 | NA | TRBV4-2 | once | CASSQGPGMTYNEQFF | TGTGCCAGCAGCCAAGGCCCAGGGATGACCTACAATGAGCAGTTCTTC
TRBJ2-7 | NA | TRBV28 | once | CASSLTPGRAVYEQYF | TGTGCCAGCAGTTTAACCCCCGGCAGGGCGGTCTACGAGCAGTACTTC
TRBJ1-3 | NA | TRBV30 | few | CAWSSGSTGNTIYF | TGTGCCTGGAGTTCCGGGAGTACTGGAAACACCATATATTTT